These 29 T cell receptor beta chains originate from one sample sequenced in a study of cytomegalovirus exposure and HLA in healthy donors. The PCR had 60 Vbeta and 13 Jbeta primers. Profiled with immunoSEQ multiplex PCR; TCRdb holds only in-frame clones, not every one. The sample consists of about 150,000 clones, about 70% of them appearing once. The sample was PBMCs. The receptors come from a man aged 18 to 35 in good health and CMV-seronegative.

This chain joins TRBV19 and TRBJ1-2; 9 bases match TRBD1. V lost 6 bases and J lost 4; bases outside the gene matches: 6. This CDR3 is 14 amino acids long. CDR1 LNHDA and CDR2 SQIVND come from the germline V gene (reference sequence). The CDR3 here is CASRQDRGTYGYTF. CDR3 nucleotides: TGTGCCAGTAGACAAGACAGGGGGACCTATGGCTACACCTTC.

The table lists this clone with a count of one. The chain employs TRBV6-1 and TRBJ1-3; 9 positions match TRBD1. The length of the CDR3 is 15 residues. Germline V CDR1 and CDR2: MNHNS, SASEGT. V lost 10 bases to trimming and J lost 2 bases; unmatched junction nucleotides: 9. The chain's CDR3 is CATDSRDRAGNTIYF. The CDR3, as DNA: TGTGCCACCGATTCTAGGGACAGGGCTGGAAACACCATATATTTT.

The chain carries TRBV6-1 and TRBJ1-1; 7 bases match TRBD1. In germline, CDR1 is MNHNS, CDR2 SASEGT. The CDR3 has 13 residues. The V and J ends lost 6 bases and 3 bases, in that order; junction bases with no gene match: 4. The chain's CDR3 is CASSRDSDTEAFF. The CDR3 nucleotides are TGTGCCAGCAGCAGGGACAGCGACACTGAAGCTTTCTTT.

This clone was recorded only once. J is TRBJ2-5 and V is TRBV6-1; 8 bases map to TRBD1. The last part of the DNA fits TRBJ2-7 better; the J call may be wrong. Germline-derived CDR1 and CDR2 are MNHNS and SASEGT. This CDR3 has 16 amino acids. The CDR3 nucleotides read TGTGCCAGCAGTGAAGGGGCAGGGGGCGCTTTCTACGAGCAGTACTTC. Translation: CASSEGAGGAFYEQYF.

This chain uses TRBV6-6 with TRBJ2-2, with 7 bases matching TRBD2. J lost 7 bases, V lost 2 bases, and 7 bases had no gene match. CDR1 MNHNY and CDR2 SVGAGI come from the germline V gene (reference sequence). CDR3 length: 15 residues. In DNA form, the CDR3 reads TGTGCCAGCAGTTACGGGGGGAGGGCGGTCGGGGAGCTGTTTTTT. Translation: CASSYGGRAVGELFF.

The genes are TRBV5-1 and TRBJ2-1; weak D call: TRBD2 (6 bases). Germline CDR1 and CDR2: SGHRS and YFSETQ. V was cut by 3 bases and J by 2 bases, with 15 bases left in between. The CDR3 sequence is 16 residues long. Here the CDR3 reads CASSSSGTGAYNEQFF. CDR3 DNA: TGCGCCAGCAGCTCTTCCGGGACGGGAGCCTACAATGAGCAGTTCTTC.

The J gene is TRBJ1-6, the V gene TRBV5-4, with 9 bases matching TRBD1. The CDR3 contains 15 residues. The V gene's germline CDR1 is SGHNT and CDR2 YYREEE (reference sequence). With 4 bases clipped from V and 9 bases from J, the junction kept 8 bases outside the gene matches. CDR3 region: CASSRKDRGGSPLHF. CDR3 nucleotides: TGTGCCAGCAGCCGAAAGGACAGGGGAGGTTCACCCCTCCACTTT.

As to this clone: Compared with germline, one end of the junction differs, possibly owing to a read error. The chain uses TRBV27 and TRBJ2-4; tentative D call: TRBD1 (5 bases). Germline V lookup: CDR1 MNHEY, CDR2 SMNVEV (reference sequence). The CDR3 is 16 amino acids. The CDR3 reads CASSLWPRQTQNSQYF. CDR3 nucleotides: TGTGCCAGCAGTTTATGGCCCCGACAGACCCAGAACAGTCAGTACTTC.

This clone was counted a single time. The chain couples TRBV4-3 to TRBJ1-2, with 9 bases identical to TRBD1. CDR1 is LGHNA, CDR2 YSLEER, per germline. Trimming removed 2 bases from V and 8 bases from J; junction bases left unmatched: 9. The CDR3 consists of 15 residues. CDR3: CASSQHLTGGRGYTF. The CDR3 nucleotides are TGCGCCAGCAGCCAACATCTGACAGGGGGGAGAGGCTACACCTTC.

J is TRBJ2-1 and V is TRBV27; D is unclear. Trimming shortened V by 10 bases and J by 3 bases, and 4 bases separated the two germline ends. The CDR3 totals 10 residues. Germline V CDR1 and CDR2: MNHEY, SMNVEV (reference sequence). The CDR3 nucleotides read TGTGCCATAAACTACAATGAGCAGTTCTTC. It translates to CAINYNEQFF.

The DNA of the CDR3 is TGTGCCAGCAGCTCCCACCTGCGGGGAGCAGATACGCAGTATTTT. This codes for CASSSHLRGADTQYF. This chain joins TRBV6-6 and TRBJ2-3, with a tentative D call TRBD2 (6 bases). The V gene lost 6 bases and the J gene lost 4 bases, with 17 bases spanning the gap. CDR3 length: 15 residues. Per germline, CDR1 MNHNY and CDR2 SVGAGI (reference sequence).

The chain links TRBV19 to TRBJ1-3; no clear D. V was pared by 5 bases and J by 3 bases, with 11 bases between. CDR3 length equals 14 residues. Germline V gives CDR1 LNHDA, CDR2 SQIVND (reference sequence). DNA of the CDR3: TGTGCCAGTAGTCTCGGGAACCATGGAAACACCATATATTTT. It codes for CASSLGNHGNTIYF.

This clone occurred once. This chain's CDR3 is CASSYTSGDEQYF. The CDR3 DNA reads as TGCGCCAGCAGCTATACTAGCGGCGACGAGCAGTACTTC. The rearrangement joins TRBV4-1 to TRBJ2-7; 8 bases fit TRBD2. Germline V gene lookup returns CDR1 MGHRA and CDR2 YSYEKL. The CDR3 extends over 13 amino acids. V dropped 5 bases and J dropped 5; count of bases not matched to a gene: 5.

The chain is built from TRBV7-9 and TRBJ2-3; 8 nucleotides align to TRBD1. J gave up 1 base and V 5 bases, and 8 bases lay outside the gene matches. Per the germline V gene, CDR1 is SEHNR and CDR2 is FQNEAQ (reference sequence). The CDR3 has 16 residues. The CDR3 here is CASSAQGALGTDTQYF. The CDR3 DNA follows: TGTGCCAGCAGCGCCCAGGGGGCCCTCGGCACAGATACGCAGTATTTT.

The chain links TRBV5-6 to TRBJ1-1; tentatively, D is TRBD1 (5 bases). V was trimmed by 0 bases and J by 3 bases, leaving 12 bases between them. CDR1 and CDR2 (germline): SGHDT, YYEEEE. The CDR3 covers 15 residues. CDR3 sequence: CASSLGDRPYTEAFF. Written as DNA, the CDR3 is TGTGCCAGCAGCTTGGGCGACAGACCCTACACTGAAGCTTTCTTT.

This clone came up a few times. The chain joins TRBV28 to TRBJ1-2; maybe TRBD1 (6 bases). The V end lost 6 bases, the J end lost 8 bases, and 19 bases lay between the germline ends. Germline lookup yields CDR1 MDHEN and CDR2 SYDVKM. The CDR3 has 14 residues. The CDR3 sequence is CASRSFTGSGGYTF. CDR3 bases: TGTGCCAGCAGATCCTTCACAGGGTCGGGAGGCTACACCTTC.

The V and J genes are TRBV2 and TRBJ2-3; the match to TRBD2 covers 7 bases. Germline assignment: CDR1 SNHLY and CDR2 FYNNEI. The trim removed 6 bases at V and 4 bases at J, leaving 13 bases unmatched. The CDR3 runs to 16 residues. Here the CDR3 reads CASSPSSGPPPDTQYF. The DNA of the CDR3 is TGTGCCAGCAGCCCCTCTAGCGGTCCACCCCCAGATACGCAGTATTTT.

V usage is TRBV7-9 and J usage is TRBJ2-7, with D maybe TRBD1 (6 bases). Deletions cut 4 bases from V and 1 base from J, with 14 bases between. The V gene's germline CDR1 is SEHNR and CDR2 FQNEAQ (reference sequence). The CDR3 is made up of 15 amino acids. The CDR3 DNA reads TGTGCCAGCAGCTCCCGTGACAGGAAGTCCTACGAGCAGTACTTC. Encoded protein: CASSSRDRKSYEQYF.

The gene calls are TRBV5-4 and TRBJ1-6, with D possibly being TRBD1 (6 bases). There are 13 residues in the CDR3. Germline values: CDR1 SGHNT, CDR2 YYREEE (reference sequence). Trimming took 4 bases from V and 9 from J, leaving 11 bases between them. Here the CDR3 reads CASSTEQGSPLHF. The CDR3 region has the DNA TGTGCCAGCAGCACTGAACAGGGTTCACCCCTCCACTTT.

The rearrangement uses TRBV7-9 and TRBJ2-2; 13 nucleotides line up with TRBD2. Germline-derived CDR1 and CDR2 are SEHNR and FQNEAQ (reference sequence). This CDR3 has 18 amino acids. V gave up 5 bases and J gave up 4 bases; unmatched junction bases: 10. CDR3 bases: TGTGCCAGCAGCGCCCTGGGACTAGCGGGGTCGGTCACCGGGGAGCTGTTTTTT. Its translation is CASSALGLAGSVTGELFF.

The chain couples TRBV11-3 to TRBJ2-1; TRBD2 agrees at 8 bases. With V trimmed by 1 base and J by 9 bases, 14 bases remained unmatched. The CDR3 loop spans 17 amino acids. Germline V lookup: CDR1 SGHNT, CDR2 YENEEA. The CDR3 nucleotides read TGTGCCAGCAGCTTAGTGTCCAGTAGCGGGGTTGTTATTGAGCAGTTCTTC. Translation: CASSLVSSSGVVIEQFF.

The V and J genes are TRBV7-2 and TRBJ1-3, with TRBD1 matching 7 bases. There are 15 residues in the CDR3. V shed 1 base and J 2 bases; nucleotides not matched to a gene: 2. CDR1 is SGHTA, CDR2 FQGNSA, per germline. The CDR3, as DNA: TGTGCCAGCAGCTTAGGACAGGGAGCTGGAAACACCATATATTTT. It yields the protein CASSLGQGAGNTIYF.

The V gene is TRBV9, the J gene TRBJ2-5; 8 nucleotides match TRBD2. Germline lookup yields CDR1 SGDLS and CDR2 YYNGEE. J lost 7 bases, V lost 1 base, and 9 bases had no gene match. The CDR3 spans 15 residues. In DNA form, the CDR3 reads TGTGCCAGCAGCGTACTTGACGGGGGGGACGGGACCCAGTACTTC. It encodes CASSVLDGGDGTQYF.

J is TRBJ2-5 and V is TRBV2; TRBD2 agrees at 10 bases. The ends lost 4 bases at V and 3 bases at J; junction bases unmatched: 11. Germline V lookup: CDR1 SNHLY, CDR2 FYNNEI. This CDR3 has 17 amino acids. The CDR3 here is CASSGGRELAGEETQYF. CDR3 DNA sequence: TGTGCCAGCAGTGGTGGGAGGGAGCTAGCGGGGGAAGAGACCCAGTACTTC. The whole variable domain, filled in from reference TRBV2 and TRBJ2-5, reads EPEVTQTPSHQVTQMGQEVILRCVPISNHLYFYWYRQILGQKVEFLVSFYNNEISEKSEIFDDQFSVERPDGSNFTLKIRSTKLEDSAMYFCASSGGRELAGEETQYFGPGTRLLVL.

This clone was seen a handful of times. This sequence joins TRBV28 and TRBJ1-2; 9 bases fit TRBD1. J was trimmed by 4 bases and V by 6 bases; bases with no gene match: 9. The CDR3 runs to 15 residues. Germline CDR1 MDHEN, CDR2 SYDVKM. The chain's CDR3 is CASRRDGDRVYGYTF. CDR3 DNA sequence: TGTGCCAGCAGAAGAGACGGGGACAGGGTCTATGGCTACACCTTC.

This chain joins TRBV5-1 and TRBJ2-3; 7 bases agree with TRBD1. The germline V gene encodes CDR1 SGHRS and CDR2 YFSETQ. CDR3 size: 15 residues. V gave up 4 bases and J gave up 3 bases; unmatched junction bases: 8. The CDR3 protein is CASSREGARTDTQYF. Written as DNA, the CDR3 is TGCGCCAGCAGCCGAGAGGGGGCGCGTACAGATACGCAGTATTTT. The full variable domain, its missing parts supplied by reference TRBV5-1 and TRBJ2-3, is KAGVTQTPRYLIKTRGQQVTLSCSPISGHRSVSWYQQTPGQGLQFLFEYFSETQRNKGNFPGRFSGRQFSNSRSEMNVSTLELGDSALYLCASSREGARTDTQYFGPGTRLTVL.

The chain couples TRBV6-5 to TRBJ1-3, with D hard to call. The CDR3 covers 14 residues. The V end lost 5 bases, the J end lost 2 bases, and 10 bases lay between the germline ends. Germline CDR1 MNHEY, CDR2 SVGAGI. The CDR3 coding sequence is TGTGCCAGCAGTGAAGTGGCAGCTGGAAACACCATATATTTT. Encoded protein: CASSEVAAGNTIYF.

The chain employs TRBV19 and TRBJ1-5, with a tentative D call TRBD1 (6 bases). Germline V gives CDR1 LNHDA, CDR2 SQIVND (reference sequence). The CDR3 is made up of 15 amino acids. The V end lost 4 bases, the J end lost 4 bases, and 14 bases lay between the germline ends. The CDR3 sequence is CASSTWDTENQPQHF. CDR3 DNA: TGTGCCAGTAGTACCTGGGACACGGAGAATCAGCCCCAGCATTTT.

V and J are TRBV6-5 and TRBJ2-7, with a possible D match to TRBD2 (6 bases). Germline lookup yields CDR1 MNHEY and CDR2 SVGAGI. The ends were cut back, 6 bases at V and 3 bases at J, with 15 bases in the middle. The CDR3 sequence is 14 residues long. The CDR3 spells CASSPQGGLYEQYF. In DNA form, the CDR3 reads TGTGCCAGCAGCCCACAAGGAGGGCTCTACGAGCAGTACTTC.